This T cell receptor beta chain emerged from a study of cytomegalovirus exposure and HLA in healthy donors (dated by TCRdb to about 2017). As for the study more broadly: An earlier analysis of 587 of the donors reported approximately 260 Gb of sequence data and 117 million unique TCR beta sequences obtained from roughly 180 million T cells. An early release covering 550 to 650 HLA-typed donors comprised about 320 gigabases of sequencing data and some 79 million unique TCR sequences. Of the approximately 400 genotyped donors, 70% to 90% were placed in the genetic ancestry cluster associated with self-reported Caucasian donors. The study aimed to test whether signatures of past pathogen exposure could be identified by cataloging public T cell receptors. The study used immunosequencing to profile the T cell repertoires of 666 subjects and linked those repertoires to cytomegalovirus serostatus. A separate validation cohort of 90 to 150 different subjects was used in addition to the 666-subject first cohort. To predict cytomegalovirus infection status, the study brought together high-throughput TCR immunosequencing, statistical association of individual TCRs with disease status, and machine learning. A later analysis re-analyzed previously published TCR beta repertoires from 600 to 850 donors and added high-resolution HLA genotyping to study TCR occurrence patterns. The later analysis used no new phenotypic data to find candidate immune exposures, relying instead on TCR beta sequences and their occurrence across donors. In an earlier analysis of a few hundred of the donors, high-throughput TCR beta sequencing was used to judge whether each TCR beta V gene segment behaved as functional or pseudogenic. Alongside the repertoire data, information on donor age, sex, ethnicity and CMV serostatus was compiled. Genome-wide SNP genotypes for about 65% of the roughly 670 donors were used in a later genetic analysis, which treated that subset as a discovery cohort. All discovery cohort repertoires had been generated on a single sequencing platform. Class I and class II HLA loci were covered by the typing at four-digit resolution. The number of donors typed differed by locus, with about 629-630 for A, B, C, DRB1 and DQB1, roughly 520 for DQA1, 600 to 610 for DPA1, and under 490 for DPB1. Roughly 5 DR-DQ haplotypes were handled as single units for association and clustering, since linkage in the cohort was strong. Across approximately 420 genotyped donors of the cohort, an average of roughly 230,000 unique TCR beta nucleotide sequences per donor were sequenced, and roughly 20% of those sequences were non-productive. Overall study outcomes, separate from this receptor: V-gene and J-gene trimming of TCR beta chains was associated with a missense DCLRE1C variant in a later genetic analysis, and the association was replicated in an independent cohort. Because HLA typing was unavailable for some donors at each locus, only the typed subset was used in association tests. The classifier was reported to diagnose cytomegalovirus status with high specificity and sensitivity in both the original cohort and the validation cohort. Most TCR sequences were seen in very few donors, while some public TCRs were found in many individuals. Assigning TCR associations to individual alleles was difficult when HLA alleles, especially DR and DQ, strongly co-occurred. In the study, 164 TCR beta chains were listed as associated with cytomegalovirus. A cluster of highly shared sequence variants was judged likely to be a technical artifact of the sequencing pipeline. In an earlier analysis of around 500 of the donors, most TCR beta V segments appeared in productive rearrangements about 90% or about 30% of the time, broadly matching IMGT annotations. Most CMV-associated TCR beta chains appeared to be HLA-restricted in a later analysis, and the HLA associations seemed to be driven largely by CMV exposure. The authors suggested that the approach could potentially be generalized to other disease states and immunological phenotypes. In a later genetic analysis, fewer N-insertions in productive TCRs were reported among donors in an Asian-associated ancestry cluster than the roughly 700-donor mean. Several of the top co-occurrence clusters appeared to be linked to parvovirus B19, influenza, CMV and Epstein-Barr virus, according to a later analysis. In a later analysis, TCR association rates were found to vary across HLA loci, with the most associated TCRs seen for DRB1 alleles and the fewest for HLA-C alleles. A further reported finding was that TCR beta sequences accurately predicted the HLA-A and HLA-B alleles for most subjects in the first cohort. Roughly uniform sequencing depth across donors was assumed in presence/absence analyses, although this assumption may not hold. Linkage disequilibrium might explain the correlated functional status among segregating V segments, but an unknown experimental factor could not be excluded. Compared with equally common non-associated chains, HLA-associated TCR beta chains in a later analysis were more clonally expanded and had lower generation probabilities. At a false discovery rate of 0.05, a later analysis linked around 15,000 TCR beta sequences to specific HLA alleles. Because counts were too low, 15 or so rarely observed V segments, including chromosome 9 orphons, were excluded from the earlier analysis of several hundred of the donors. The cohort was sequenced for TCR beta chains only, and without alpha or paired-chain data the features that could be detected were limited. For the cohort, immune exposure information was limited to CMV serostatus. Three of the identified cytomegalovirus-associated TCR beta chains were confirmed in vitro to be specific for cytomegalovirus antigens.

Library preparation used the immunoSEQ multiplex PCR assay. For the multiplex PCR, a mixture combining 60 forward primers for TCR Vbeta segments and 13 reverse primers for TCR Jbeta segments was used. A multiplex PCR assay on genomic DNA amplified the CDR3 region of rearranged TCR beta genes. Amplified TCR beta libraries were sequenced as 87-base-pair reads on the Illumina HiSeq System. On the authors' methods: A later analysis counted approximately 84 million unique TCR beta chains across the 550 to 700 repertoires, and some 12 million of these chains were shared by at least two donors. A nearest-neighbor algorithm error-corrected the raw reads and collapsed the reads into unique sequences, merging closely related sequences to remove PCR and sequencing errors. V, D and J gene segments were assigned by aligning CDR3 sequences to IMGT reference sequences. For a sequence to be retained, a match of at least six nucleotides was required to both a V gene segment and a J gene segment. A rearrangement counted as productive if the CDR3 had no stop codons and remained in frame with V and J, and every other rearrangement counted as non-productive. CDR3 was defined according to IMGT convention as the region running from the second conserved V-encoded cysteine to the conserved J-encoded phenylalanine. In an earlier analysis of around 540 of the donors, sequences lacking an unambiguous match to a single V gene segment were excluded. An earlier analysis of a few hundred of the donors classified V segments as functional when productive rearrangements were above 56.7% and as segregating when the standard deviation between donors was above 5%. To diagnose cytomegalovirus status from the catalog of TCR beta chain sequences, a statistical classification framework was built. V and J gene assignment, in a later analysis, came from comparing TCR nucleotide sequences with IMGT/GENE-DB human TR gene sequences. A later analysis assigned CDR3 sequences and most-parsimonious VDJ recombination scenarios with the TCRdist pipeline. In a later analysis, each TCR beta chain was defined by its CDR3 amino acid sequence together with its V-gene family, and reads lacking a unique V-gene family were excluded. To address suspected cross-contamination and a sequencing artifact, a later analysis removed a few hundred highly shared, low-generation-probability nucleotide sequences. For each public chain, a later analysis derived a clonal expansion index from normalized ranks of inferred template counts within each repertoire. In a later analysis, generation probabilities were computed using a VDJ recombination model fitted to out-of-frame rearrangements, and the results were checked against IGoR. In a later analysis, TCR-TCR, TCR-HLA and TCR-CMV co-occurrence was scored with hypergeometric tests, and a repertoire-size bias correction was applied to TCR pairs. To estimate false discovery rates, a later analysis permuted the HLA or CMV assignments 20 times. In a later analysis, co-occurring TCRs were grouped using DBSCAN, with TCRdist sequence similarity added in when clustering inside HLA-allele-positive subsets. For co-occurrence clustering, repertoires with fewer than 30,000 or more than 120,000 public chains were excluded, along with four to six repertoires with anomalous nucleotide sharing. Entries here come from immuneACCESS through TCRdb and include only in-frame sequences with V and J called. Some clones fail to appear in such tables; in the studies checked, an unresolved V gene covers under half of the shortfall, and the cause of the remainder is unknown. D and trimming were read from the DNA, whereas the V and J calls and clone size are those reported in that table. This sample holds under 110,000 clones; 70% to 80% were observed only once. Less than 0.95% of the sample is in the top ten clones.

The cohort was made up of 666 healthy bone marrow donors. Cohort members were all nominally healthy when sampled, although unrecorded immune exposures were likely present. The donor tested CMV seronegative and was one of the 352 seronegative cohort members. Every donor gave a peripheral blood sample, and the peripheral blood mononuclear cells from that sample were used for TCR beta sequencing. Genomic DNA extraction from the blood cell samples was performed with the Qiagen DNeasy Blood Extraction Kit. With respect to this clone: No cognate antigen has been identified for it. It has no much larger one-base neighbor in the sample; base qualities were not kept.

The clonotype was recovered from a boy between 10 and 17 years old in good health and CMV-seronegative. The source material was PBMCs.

The DNA sequence reads TGTGCCAGCAGTGCCGACAGCGGGGACTATGGCTACACCTTC. The resulting protein is CASSADSGDYGYTF. The rearranged segments are TRBV6-1 and TRBJ1-2; the D segment could be TRBD1, given 5 matching bases. From the cysteine through the phenylalanine, the CDR3 covers 14 amino acids. Just the 42-base CDR3 DNA is kept, in frame starting at base 1. CDR1 and CDR2 are read off the germline V gene as MNHNS and SASEGT. The V and J ends are trimmed by 4 bases and 3 bases, leaving 12 bases between them.